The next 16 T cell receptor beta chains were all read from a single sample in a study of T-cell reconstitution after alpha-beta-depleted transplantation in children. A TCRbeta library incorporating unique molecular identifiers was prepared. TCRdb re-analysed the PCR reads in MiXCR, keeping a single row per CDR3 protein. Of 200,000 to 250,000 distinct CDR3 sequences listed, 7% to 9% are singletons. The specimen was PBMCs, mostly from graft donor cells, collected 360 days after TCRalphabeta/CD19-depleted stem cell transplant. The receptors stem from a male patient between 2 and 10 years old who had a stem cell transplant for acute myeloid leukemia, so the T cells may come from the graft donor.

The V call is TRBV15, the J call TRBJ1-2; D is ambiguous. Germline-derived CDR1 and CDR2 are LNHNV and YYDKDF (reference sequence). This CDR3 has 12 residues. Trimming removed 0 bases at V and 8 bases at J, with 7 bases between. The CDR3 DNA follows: TGTGCCACCAGCAGAGATAGTGGGGGCTACACCTTC. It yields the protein CATSRDSGGYTF. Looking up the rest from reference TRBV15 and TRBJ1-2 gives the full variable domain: DAMVIQNPRYQVTQFGKPVTLSCSQTLNHNVMYWYQQKSSQAPKLLFHYYDKDFNNEADTPDNFQSRRPNTSFCFLDIRSPGLGDTAMYLCATSRDSGGYTFGSGTRLTVV.

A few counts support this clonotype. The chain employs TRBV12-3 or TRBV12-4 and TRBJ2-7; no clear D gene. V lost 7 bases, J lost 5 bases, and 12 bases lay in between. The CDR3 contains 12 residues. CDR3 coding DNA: TGTGCCAGCACCTTTGGGTGGAACGAGCAGTACTTC. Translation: CASTFGWNEQYF.

In DNA, the CDR3 is TGTGCCAGCAGTGTGACAGGGAAGGGCCAAGAGACCCAGTACTTC. It translates to CASSVTGKGQETQYF. The V gene is TRBV6-1, the J gene TRBJ2-5, with TRBD1 matching over 7 bases. Germline V lookup: CDR1 MNHNS, CDR2 SASEGT. The J segment lost 1 base and the V segment lost 4 bases, leaving 6 bases of the junction unmatched. This CDR3 spans 15 amino acids.

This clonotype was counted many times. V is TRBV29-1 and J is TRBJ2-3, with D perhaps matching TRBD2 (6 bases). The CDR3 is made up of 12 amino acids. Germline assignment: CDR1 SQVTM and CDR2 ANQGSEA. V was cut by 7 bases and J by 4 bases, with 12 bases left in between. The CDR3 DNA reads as TGCAGCGCTCTCTGGGGGGCAGATACGCAGTATTTT. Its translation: CSALWGADTQYF.

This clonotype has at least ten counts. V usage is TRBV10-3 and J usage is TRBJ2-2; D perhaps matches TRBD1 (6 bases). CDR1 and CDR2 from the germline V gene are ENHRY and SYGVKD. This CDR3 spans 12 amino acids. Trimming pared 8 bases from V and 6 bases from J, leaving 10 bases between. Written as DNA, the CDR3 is TGTGCCATCGAGGGGGTGGCCGGGGAGCTGTTTTTT. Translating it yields CAIEGVAGELFF.

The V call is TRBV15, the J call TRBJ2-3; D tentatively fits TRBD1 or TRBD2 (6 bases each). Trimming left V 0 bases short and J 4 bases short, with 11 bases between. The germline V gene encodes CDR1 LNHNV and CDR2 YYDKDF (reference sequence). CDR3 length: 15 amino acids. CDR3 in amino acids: CATSRDRGDSDTQYF. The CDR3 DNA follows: TGTGCCACCAGCAGAGATAGGGGGGATTCAGATACGCAGTATTTT.

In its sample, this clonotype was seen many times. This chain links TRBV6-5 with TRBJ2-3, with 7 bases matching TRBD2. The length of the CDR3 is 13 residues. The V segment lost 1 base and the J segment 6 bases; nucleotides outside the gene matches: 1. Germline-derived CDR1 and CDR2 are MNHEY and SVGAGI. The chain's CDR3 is CASSYLGGDTQYF. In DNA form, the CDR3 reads TGTGCCAGCAGTTACTTGGGGGGGGATACGCAGTATTTT.

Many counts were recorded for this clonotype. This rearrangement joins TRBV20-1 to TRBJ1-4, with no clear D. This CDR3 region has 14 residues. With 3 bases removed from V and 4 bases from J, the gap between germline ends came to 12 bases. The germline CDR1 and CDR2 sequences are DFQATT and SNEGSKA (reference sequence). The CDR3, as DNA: TGCAGTGCTAGCGGCGAGACTTTTAATGAAAAACTGTTTTTT. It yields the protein CSASGETFNEKLFF.

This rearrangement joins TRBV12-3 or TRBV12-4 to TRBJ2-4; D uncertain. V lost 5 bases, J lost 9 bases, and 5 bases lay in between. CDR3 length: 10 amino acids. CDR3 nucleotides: TGTGCCAGCAGTGGAGCCATTCAGTACTTC. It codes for CASSGAIQYF.

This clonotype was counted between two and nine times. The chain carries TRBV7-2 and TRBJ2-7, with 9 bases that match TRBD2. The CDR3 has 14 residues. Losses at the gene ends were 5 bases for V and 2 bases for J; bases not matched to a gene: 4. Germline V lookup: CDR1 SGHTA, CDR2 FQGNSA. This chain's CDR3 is CASSILAGPYEQYF. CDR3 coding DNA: TGTGCCAGCAGCATACTAGCGGGCCCCTACGAGCAGTACTTC.

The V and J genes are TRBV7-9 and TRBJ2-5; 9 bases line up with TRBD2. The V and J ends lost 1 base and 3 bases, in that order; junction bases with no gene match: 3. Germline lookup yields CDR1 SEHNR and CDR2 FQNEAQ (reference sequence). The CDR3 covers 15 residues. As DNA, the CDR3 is TGTGCCAGCAGCTTAGTGCTAGCGGGAAAAGAGACCCAGTACTTC. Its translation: CASSLVLAGKETQYF.

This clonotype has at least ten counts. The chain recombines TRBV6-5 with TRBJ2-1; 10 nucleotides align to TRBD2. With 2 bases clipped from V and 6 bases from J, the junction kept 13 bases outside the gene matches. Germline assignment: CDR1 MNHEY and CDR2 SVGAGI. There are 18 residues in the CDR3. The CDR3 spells CASSYRAGGPSPFNEQFF. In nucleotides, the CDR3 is TGTGCCAGCAGTTACAGAGCGGGAGGGCCTTCACCCTTCAATGAGCAGTTCTTC.

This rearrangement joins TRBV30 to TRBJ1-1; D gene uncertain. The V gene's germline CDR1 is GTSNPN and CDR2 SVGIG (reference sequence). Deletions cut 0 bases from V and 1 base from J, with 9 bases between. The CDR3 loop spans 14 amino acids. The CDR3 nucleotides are TGTGCCTGGAGTGTTCACCAGCCGAACACTGAAGCTTTCTTT. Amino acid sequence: CAWSVHQPNTEAFF.

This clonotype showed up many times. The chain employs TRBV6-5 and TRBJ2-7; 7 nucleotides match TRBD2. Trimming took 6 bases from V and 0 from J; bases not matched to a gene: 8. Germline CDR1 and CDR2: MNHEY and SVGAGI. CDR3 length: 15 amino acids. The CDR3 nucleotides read TGTGCCAGCAGCACTCGACAGCGGGGCTCCTACGAGCAGTACTTC. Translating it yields CASSTRQRGSYEQYF.

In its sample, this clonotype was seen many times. This chain's CDR3 is CASSTLSGSSYNSPLHF. The CDR3 DNA reads TGTGCCAGCAGTACCCTCTCAGGGAGCTCCTATAATTCACCCCTCCACTTT. The chain couples TRBV12-3 or TRBV12-4 to TRBJ1-6; D perhaps matches TRBD1 (5 bases). V gave up 5 bases and J gave up 0 bases, with 14 bases separating them. CDR3 length: 17 amino acids.

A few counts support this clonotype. In nucleotides, the CDR3 is TGTGCCAGCAGCCCTAGGGACAGGGTCCTCTATACCTACGAGCAGTACTTC. It codes for CASSPRDRVLYTYEQYF. The chain employs TRBV11-2 and TRBJ2-7; 9 nucleotides align to TRBD1. Germline lookup yields CDR1 SGHAT and CDR2 FQNNGV. This CDR3 is built from 17 residues. The V gene end was trimmed by 5 bases and the J gene end by 2 bases; junction bases not matched to a gene: 13.